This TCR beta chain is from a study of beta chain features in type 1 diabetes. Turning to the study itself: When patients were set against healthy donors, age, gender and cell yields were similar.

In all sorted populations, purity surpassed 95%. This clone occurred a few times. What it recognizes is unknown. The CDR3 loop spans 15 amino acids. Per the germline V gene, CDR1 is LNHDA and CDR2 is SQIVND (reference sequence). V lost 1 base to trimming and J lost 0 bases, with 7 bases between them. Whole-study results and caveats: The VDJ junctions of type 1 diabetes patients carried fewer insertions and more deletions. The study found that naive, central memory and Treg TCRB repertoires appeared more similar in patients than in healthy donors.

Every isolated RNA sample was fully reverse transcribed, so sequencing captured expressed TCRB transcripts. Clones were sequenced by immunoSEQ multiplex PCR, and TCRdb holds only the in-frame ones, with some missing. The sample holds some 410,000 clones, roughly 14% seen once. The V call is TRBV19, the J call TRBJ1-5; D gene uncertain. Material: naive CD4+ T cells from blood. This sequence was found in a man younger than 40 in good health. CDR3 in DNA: TGTGCCAGTAGTATAGTCCCTATTAGCAATCAGCCCCAGCATTTT. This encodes CASSIVPISNQPQHF.